Detailed here is one TCR beta chain. The data stem from a study of blood T cell repertoires in COVID-19. The CDR3 totals 13 residues. The junction had 7 bases not matched to a gene; V was cut back by 2 bases and J by 7 bases. Germline V lookup: CDR1 GTSNPN, CDR2 SVGIG (reference sequence). Repertoires were generated with immunoSEQ multiplex PCR, while TCRdb's copy carries only in-frame clones and drops some. The profile shows around 150,000 clones, nearly 80% of them singletons. Sequenced material: peripheral blood. This sequence was found in an elderly woman with acute or convalescent COVID-19. The rearrangement uses TRBV30 and TRBJ1-2, with 7 bases that match TRBD1. The DNA of the CDR3 is TGTGCCTGGAGTCTGGGGACAGTTCGTGGCTACACCTTC. Translated, it gives CAWSLGTVRGYTF. The entire variable domain, with the rest obtained from reference TRBV30 and TRBJ1-2, is as follows: SQTIHQWPATLVQPVGSPLSLECTVEGTSNPNLYWYRQAAGRGLQLLFYSVGIGQISSEVPQNLSASRPQDRQFILSSKKLLLSDSGFYLCAWSLGTVRGYTFGSGTRLTVV.